This entry lists 8 T cell receptor beta chains sequenced from one sample in a study of shared clonotypes between healthy human individuals. TCRdb's table, derived via immunoSEQ multiplex PCR, lists solely in-frame clones and lacks some. The sample shows about 2.3 million clones, about 92% of them seen only once. The material sequenced was naive CD4+ T cells from PBMCs. The subset is: CD45RA+ positively selected. These receptors all come from a man between 18 and 35 years old in good health. Some clones in this sample may be carry-over from other donors' samples.

In its sample, this clone was seen once. V is TRBV6-4 and J is TRBJ1-5, with a weak D call TRBD1 (5 bases). Germline V CDR1 and CDR2: MRHNA, SNTAGT. V was shortened by 2 bases and J by 4 bases, with 15 bases between the two germline ends. This CDR3 has 16 amino acids. For the CDR3, the DNA is TGTGCCAGCAGTGACCCCGCCCCGGGACCAAATCAGCCCCAGCATTTT. This sequence encodes CASSDPAPGPNQPQHF.

About this clone itself: At the DNA level, this CDR3 is encoded by other sequences in the same sample as well. V and J are TRBV2 and TRBJ2-7, with TRBD1 identical over 7 bases. Losses at the gene ends were 4 bases for V and 2 bases for J; bases not matched to a gene: 2. Germline CDR1 SNHLY, CDR2 FYNNEI. There are 13 residues in the CDR3. This chain's CDR3 is CASSGQGAYEQYF. CDR3 nucleotides: TGTGCCAGCAGTGGCCAGGGGGCCTACGAGCAGTACTTC.

The chain couples TRBV5-1 to TRBJ2-7, with no clear D. This CDR3 comprises 13 residues. Germline values: CDR1 SGHRS, CDR2 YFSETQ. Trimming cost V 0 bases and J 4 bases, with 8 bases left between them. The CDR3 DNA reads as TGCGCCAGCAGCTTGGTGGGAAAGTACGAGCAGTACTTC. This encodes CASSLVGKYEQYF.

The chain uses TRBV28 and TRBJ2-2, with 9 bases that match TRBD1. V dropped 6 bases and J dropped 5; count of bases not matched to a gene: 4. This CDR3 is 14 amino acids long. The V gene's germline CDR1 is MDHEN and CDR2 SYDVKM. CDR3 residues: CASRLDRGTGELFF. The DNA of the CDR3 is TGTGCCAGCAGACTCGACAGGGGGACCGGGGAGCTGTTTTTT.

V usage is TRBV7-3 and J usage is TRBJ2-2; 10 bases fit TRBD2. This CDR3 comprises 15 residues. Germline CDR1 is SGHTA and CDR2 is FQGTGA. V lost 5 bases, J lost 4 bases, and 4 bases stayed unmatched. In DNA form, the CDR3 reads TGTGCCAGCAGCCTAGCGGGAGTCGGCACCGGGGAGCTGTTTTTT. It is translated as CASSLAGVGTGELFF.

This clone was seen only a few times. Distinct nucleotide sequences in the sample also encode this CDR3. This chain links TRBV5-1 with TRBJ2-7, with unresolved D. Germline loops: CDR1 SGHRS, CDR2 YFSETQ. V was trimmed by 0 bases and J by 0 bases, leaving 7 bases between them. The CDR3 consists of 14 residues. CDR3 bases: TGCGCCAGCAGCTTGGAAGGGTCCTCCTACGAGCAGTACTTC. It translates to CASSLEGSSYEQYF.

The chain combines TRBV7-2 with TRBJ2-1; 7 bases align to TRBD2. The trim removed 7 bases at V and 3 bases at J, leaving 9 bases unmatched. Germline assignment: CDR1 SGHTA and CDR2 FQGNSA. This CDR3 has 15 amino acids. The CDR3 reads CASIRGRANYNEQFF. In DNA, the CDR3 is TGTGCCAGCATCCGGGGGAGGGCTAACTACAATGAGCAGTTCTTC.

The V and J genes are TRBV20-1 and TRBJ1-2; D possibly corresponds to TRBD1 (5 bases). The V gene lost 0 bases and the J gene lost 14 bases, with 10 bases spanning the gap. The CDR3 is made up of 10 amino acids. Germline V gene sequence: CDR1 DFQATT, CDR2 SNEGSKA (reference sequence). For the CDR3, the DNA is TGCAGTGCTAGAGATTCCGGGGGAACCTTC. This encodes CSARDSGGTF.